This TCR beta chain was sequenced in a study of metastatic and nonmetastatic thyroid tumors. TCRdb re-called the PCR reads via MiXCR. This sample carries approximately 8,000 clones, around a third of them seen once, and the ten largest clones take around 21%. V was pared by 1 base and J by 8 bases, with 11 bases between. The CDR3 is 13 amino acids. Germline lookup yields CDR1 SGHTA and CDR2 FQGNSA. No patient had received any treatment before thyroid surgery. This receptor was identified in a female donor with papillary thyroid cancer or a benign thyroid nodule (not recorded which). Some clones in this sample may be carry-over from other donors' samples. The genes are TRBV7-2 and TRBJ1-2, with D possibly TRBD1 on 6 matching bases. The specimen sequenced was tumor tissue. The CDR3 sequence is CASSLGLQGGYTF. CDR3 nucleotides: TGTGCCAGCAGCTTAGGACTACAGGGCGGCTACACCTTC.